The text below deals with one T cell receptor beta chain. This sample stems from a study of T cell responses to AZD1222 COVID-19 vaccine. Clones were read by immunoSEQ multiplex PCR, and TCRdb kept only the in-frame ones, dropping some. Found here are 96,000 or so clones, roughly nine tenths of them singletons; the top ten hold around 1.6%. Per germline, CDR1 ENHRY and CDR2 SYGVKD. The V gene end was trimmed by 4 bases and the J gene end by 5 bases; junction bases not matched to a gene: 10. The CDR3 spans 16 residues. The TCR was taken from an adult in good health. The V and J genes are TRBV10-3 and TRBJ2-1, with TRBD2 identical over 8 bases. The sequenced sample was peripheral blood, obtained on day 0 of AZD1222 vaccination. DNA for the CDR3: TGTGCCATCAGTGTTTCCGAGCGGGGGCGCGACAATGAGCAGTTCTTC. Amino acids: CAISVSERGRDNEQFF.